These 5 T cell receptor beta chains came from one sample sequenced in a study of CD4 T cells in relation to SARS-CoV-2 and coronaviruses. Their antigen targets remain unknown. The repertoire was sequenced with immunoSEQ multiplex PCR; TCRdb's copy has only in-frame clones and lacks some. The sample has around 28,000 clones, about four fifths seen once. The sample consisted of memory CD4+ T cells from PBMCs, cultured in vitro. These receptor sequences come from an adult with COVID-19.

The chain couples TRBV11-2 to TRBJ2-7, with D tentatively TRBD1 (7 bases). Germline V CDR1 and CDR2: SGHAT, FQNNGV. V shed 1 base and J shed 8 bases, with 24 bases lying between them. This CDR3 has 17 amino acids. Written as DNA, the CDR3 is TGTGCCAGCAGCTTAGCAGGTGGAGGGGGCGCAGGAACTCAGCAGTACTTC. It specifies CASSLAGGGGAGTQQYF.

The gene calls are TRBV7-2 and TRBJ2-3; 12 positions agree with TRBD2. Unmatched junction bases numbered 19, after V lost 4 bases and J lost 8 bases. The CDR3 loop spans 19 amino acids. CDR1 is SGHTA, CDR2 FQGNSA, per germline. The CDR3 region is CASSSRTSGIIRRRGTQYF. CDR3 sequence (DNA): TGTGCCAGCAGCTCAAGGACTAGCGGGATAATCCGACGTCGCGGTACGCAGTATTTT.

The genes are TRBV7-9 and TRBJ2-5; tentative D call: TRBD2 (6 bases). The CDR3 has 17 amino acids. The germline V gene encodes CDR1 SEHNR and CDR2 FQNEAQ (reference sequence). Trimming took 3 bases from V and 2 from J, leaving 19 bases between them. The CDR3 region is CASSFVGGTPSQETQYF. The CDR3 DNA follows: TGTGCCAGCAGCTTCGTCGGCGGGACTCCCTCACAAGAGACCCAGTACTTC. The full variable domain, rest sourced from reference TRBV7-9 and TRBJ2-5, is DTGVSQNPRHKITKRGQNVTFRCDPISEHNRLYWYRQTLGQGPEFLTYFQNEAQLEKSRLLSDRFSAERPKGSFSTLEIQRTEQGDSAMYLCASSFVGGTPSQETQYFGPGTRLLVL.

The chain combines TRBV29-1 with TRBJ2-2; no clear D. This CDR3 has 13 residues. V gave up 4 bases and J gave up 8 bases, with 14 bases separating them. The germline V gene encodes CDR1 SQVTM and CDR2 ANQGSEA. CDR3 sequence: CSVGSPRWGELFF. For the CDR3, the DNA is TGCAGCGTTGGATCCCCGAGGTGGGGGGAGCTGTTTTTT.

The V call is TRBV28, the J call TRBJ2-5; TRBD1 aligns across 8 bases. Germline CDR1 and CDR2: MDHEN and SYDVKM. The junction had 13 bases not matched to a gene; V was cut back by 3 bases and J by 4 bases. This CDR3 is 17 amino acids long. The CDR3 nucleotides read TGTGCCAGCAGTTTTTTTTCTTCCAGGGGGCTCCGAGAGACCCAGTACTTC. Protein sequence: CASSFFSSRGLRETQYF.